This TCR beta chain was captured in a study of blood T cell repertoires in COVID-19. Overall study: Sources were T cells, B-cell-depleted T cells, or PBMCs; the material itself was cDNA or gDNA.

This clone came up a few times. The germline V gene encodes CDR1 SGHVS and CDR2 FQNEAQ. The CDR3 extends over 15 amino acids. With V trimmed by 5 bases and J by 7 bases, 5 bases remained unmatched. Assay: immunoSEQ multiplex PCR; the TCRdb copy retains only in-frame clones and omits some. Here the sample spans about 55,000 clones, roughly 80% being singletons. The clonotype originates from a human donor in a cohort sampled during active or convalescent COVID-19. The sample taken for sequencing was peripheral blood. The chain carries TRBV7-8 and TRBJ1-6; 10 nucleotides align to TRBD1. The CDR3 is CASSPGTGDNSPLHF. DNA of the CDR3: TGTGCCAGCAGCCCCGGGACAGGGGACAATTCACCCCTCCACTTT.